This record concerns one T cell receptor beta chain sequence. Its antigen remains unidentified. The data are from a study of cytomegalovirus exposure and HLA in healthy donors. Study summary: Around 76% of some 390 genotyped donors fell in the Caucasian-associated ancestry cluster. Study-level points and caveats: Several of the most significant clusters appeared linked to common viral pathogens, based on a later analysis. Productive status was seen about 87% or about 30% of the time for most TCR beta V segments in an earlier analysis. At a 0.05 false discovery rate, a later analysis found roughly 17,000 TCR beta sequences to be associated with HLA alleles.

Germline V gene lookup returns CDR1 SGHNT and CDR2 YYREEE (reference sequence). The CDR3 runs to 14 residues. The ends lost 5 bases at V and 1 base at J; junction bases unmatched: 4. Use of 60 Vbeta and 13 Jbeta primers characterized the PCR. Sequencing used immunoSEQ multiplex PCR; TCRdb keeps in-frame clones, though not all of them. The data contain a few hundred thousand clones, around 79% of them singletons. The material sequenced was PBMCs. This receptor was obtained from a man between 18 and 29 years old in good health and CMV-seronegative. The chain carries TRBV5-4 and TRBJ2-3, with 7 bases aligning to TRBD2. CDR3 sequence: CASRESGGTDTQYF. DNA of the CDR3: TGTGCCAGCAGGGAGAGCGGGGGCACAGATACGCAGTATTTT.